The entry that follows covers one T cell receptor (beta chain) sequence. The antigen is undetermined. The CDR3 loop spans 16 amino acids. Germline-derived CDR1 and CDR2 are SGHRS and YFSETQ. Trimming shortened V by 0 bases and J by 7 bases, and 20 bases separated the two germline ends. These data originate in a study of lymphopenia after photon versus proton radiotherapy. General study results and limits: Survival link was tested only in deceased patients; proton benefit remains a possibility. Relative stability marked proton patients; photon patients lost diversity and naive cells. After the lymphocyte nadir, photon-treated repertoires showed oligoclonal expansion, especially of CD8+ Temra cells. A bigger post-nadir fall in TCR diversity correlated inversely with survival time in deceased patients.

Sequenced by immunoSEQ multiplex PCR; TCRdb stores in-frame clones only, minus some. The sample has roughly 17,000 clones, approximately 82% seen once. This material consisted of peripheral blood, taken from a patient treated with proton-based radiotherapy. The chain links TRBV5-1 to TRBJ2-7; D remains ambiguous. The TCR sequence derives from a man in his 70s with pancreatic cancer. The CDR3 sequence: CASSLGNFLGMGEQYF. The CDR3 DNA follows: TGCGCCAGCAGCTTGGGAAATTTCTTGGGTATGGGAGAGCAGTACTTC.